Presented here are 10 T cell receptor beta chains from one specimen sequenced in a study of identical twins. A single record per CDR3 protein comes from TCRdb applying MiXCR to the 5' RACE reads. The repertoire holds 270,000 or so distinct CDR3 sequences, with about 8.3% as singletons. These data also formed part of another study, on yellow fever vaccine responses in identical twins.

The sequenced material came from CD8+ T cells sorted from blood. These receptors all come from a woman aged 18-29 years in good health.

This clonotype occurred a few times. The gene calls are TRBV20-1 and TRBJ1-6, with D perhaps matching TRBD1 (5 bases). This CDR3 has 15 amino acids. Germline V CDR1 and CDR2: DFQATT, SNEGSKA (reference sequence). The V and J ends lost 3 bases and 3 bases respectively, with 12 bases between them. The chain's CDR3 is CSARGRAIYNSPLHF. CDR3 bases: TGCAGTGCTAGGGGACGGGCTATCTATAATTCACCCCTCCACTTT.

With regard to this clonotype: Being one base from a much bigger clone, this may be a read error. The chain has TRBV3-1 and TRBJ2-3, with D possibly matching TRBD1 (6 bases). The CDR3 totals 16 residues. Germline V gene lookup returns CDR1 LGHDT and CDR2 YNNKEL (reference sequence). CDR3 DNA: TGTGCCGGCAGCCAAGATATGGACAGTTTCACAGATACGCAGTATTTT. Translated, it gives CAGSQDMDSFTDTQYF.

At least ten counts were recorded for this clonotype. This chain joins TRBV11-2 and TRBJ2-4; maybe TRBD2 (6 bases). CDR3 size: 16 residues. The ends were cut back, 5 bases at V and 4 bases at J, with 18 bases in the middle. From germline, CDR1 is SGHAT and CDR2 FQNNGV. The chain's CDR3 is CASSPSGGASKNIQYF. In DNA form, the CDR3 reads TGTGCCAGCAGCCCGAGTGGCGGGGCCTCTAAAAACATTCAGTACTTC. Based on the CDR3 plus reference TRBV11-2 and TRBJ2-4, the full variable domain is EAGVAQSPRYKIIEKRQSVAFWCNPISGHATLYWYQQILGQGPKLLIQFQNNGVVDDSQLPKDRFSAERLKGVDSTLKIQPAKLEDSAVYLCASSPSGGASKNIQYFGAGTRLSVL.

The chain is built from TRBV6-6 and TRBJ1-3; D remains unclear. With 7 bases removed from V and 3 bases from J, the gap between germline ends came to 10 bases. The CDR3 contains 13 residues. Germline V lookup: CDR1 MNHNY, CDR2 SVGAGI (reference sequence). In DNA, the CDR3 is TGTGCCAGCATCCAAACGGGTGGAAACACCATATATTTT. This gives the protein CASIQTGGNTIYF.

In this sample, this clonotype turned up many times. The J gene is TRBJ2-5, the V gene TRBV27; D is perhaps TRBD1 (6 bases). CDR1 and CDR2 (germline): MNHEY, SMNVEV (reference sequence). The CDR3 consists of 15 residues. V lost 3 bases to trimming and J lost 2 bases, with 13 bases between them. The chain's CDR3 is CASSFVFGQQETQYF. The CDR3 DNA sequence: TGTGCCAGCAGTTTCGTTTTCGGACAGCAAGAGACCCAGTACTTC.

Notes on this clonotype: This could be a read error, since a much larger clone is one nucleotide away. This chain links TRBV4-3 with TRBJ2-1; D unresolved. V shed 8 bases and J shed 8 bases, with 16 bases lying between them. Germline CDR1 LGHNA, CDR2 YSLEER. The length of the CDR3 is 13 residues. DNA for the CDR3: TGCGCCAGCTGGCCGGGCCGGGTTTATGAGCAGTTCTTC. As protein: CASWPGRVYEQFF.

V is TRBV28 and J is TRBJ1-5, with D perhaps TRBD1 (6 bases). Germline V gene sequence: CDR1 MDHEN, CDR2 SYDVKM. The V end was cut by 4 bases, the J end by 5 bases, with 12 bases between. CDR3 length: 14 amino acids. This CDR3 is CASSWAGVHQPQHF. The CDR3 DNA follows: TGTGCCAGCAGTTGGGCAGGGGTTCATCAGCCCCAGCATTTT.

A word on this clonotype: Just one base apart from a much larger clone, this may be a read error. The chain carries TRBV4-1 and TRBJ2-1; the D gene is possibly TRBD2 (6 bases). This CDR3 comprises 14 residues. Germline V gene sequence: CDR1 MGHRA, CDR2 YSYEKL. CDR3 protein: CASSQPGLNNDQFF. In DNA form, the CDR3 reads TGCGCCAGCAGCCAACCGGGACTGAACAATGACCAGTTCTTC.

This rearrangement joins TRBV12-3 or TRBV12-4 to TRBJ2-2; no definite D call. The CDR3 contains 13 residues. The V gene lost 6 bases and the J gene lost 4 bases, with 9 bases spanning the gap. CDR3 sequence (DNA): TGTGCCAGCAGAAACCCGTCCACCGGGGAGCTGTTTTTT. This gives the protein CASRNPSTGELFF.

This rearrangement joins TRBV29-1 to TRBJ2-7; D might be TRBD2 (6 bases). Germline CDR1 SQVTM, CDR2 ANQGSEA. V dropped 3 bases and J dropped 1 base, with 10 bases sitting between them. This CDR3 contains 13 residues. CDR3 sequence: CSVEEGMSYEQYF. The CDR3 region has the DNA TGCAGCGTTGAGGAGGGGATGTCCTACGAGCAGTACTTC.